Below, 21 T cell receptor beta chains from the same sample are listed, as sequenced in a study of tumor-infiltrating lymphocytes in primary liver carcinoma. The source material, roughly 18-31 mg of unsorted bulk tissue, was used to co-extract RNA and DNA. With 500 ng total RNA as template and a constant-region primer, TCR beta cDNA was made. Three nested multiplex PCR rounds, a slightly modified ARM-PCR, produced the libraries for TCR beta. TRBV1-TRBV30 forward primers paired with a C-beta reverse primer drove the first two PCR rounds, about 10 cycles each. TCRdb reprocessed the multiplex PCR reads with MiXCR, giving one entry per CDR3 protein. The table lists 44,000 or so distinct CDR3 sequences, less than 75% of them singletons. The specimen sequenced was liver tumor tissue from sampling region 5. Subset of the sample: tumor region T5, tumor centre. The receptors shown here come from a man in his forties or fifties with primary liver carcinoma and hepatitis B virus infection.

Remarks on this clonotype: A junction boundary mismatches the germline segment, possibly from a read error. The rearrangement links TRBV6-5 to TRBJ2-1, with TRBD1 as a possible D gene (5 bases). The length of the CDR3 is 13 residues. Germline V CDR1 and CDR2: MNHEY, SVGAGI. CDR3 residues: CACTRQGYNEQFF. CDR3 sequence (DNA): TGTGCCTGCACCCGGCAGGGTTACAATGAGCAGTTTTTC.

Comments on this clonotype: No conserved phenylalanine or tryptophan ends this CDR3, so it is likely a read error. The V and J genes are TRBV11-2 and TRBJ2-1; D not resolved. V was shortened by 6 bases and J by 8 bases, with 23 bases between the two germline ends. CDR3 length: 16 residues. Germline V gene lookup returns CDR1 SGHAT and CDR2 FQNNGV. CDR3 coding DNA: TGTGCCAGCAGTTCGCGCCCCAGCGAGAGGATCTATGAGCAGTTCCTC. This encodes CASSSRPSERIYEQFL.

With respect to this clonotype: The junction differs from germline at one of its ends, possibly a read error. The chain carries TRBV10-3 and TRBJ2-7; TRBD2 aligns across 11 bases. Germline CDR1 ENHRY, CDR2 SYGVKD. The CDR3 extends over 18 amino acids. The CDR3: CAISPGLAASPFSYEEYF. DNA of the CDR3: TGTGCCATTAGCCCGGGACTAGCGGCGTCCCCCTTCTCCTACGAGGAGTACTTC.

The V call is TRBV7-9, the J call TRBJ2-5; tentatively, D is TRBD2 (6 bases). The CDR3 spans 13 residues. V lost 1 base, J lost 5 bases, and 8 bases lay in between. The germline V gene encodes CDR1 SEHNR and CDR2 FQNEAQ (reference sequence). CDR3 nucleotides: TGTGCCAGCAGCTTAGGAGGGAGGGAGACCCAGTACTTC. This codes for CASSLGGRETQYF.

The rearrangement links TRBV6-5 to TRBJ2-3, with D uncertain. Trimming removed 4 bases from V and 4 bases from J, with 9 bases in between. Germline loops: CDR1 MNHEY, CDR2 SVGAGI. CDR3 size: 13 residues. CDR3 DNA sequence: TGTGCCAGCAGTTCTCAGGCTTCAGATACGCAGTATTTT. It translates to CASSSQASDTQYF.

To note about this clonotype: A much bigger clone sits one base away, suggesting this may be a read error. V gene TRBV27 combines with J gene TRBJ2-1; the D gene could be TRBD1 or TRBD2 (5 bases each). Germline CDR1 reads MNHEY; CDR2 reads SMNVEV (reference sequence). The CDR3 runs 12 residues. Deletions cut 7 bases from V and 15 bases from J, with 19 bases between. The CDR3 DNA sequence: TGTGCCAGCACCACTCGGACATGGGACCTGTTCTTC. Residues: CASTTRTWDLFF.

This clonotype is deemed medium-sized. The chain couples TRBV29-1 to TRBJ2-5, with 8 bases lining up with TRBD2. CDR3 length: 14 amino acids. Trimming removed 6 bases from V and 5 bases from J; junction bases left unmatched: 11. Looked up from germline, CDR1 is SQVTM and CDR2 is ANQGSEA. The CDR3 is CSVTPGGIRETQYF. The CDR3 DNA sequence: TGCAGCGTGACCCCGGGGGGGATTCGGGAGACCCAGTACTTC.

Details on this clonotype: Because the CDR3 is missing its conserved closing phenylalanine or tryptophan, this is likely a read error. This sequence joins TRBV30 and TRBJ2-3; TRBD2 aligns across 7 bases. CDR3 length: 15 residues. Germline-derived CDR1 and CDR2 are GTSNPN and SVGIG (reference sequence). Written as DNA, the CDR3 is TGTGCCTGGAGTAAATTGGCGGGGGTCACAGATATGCAGTATTCT. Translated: CAWSKLAGVTDMQYS.

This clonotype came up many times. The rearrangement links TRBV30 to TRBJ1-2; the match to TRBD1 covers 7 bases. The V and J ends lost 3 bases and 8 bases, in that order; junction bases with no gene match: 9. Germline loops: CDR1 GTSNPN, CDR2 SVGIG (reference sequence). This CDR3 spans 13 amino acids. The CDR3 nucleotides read TGTGCCTGGAGGATTACAGGGGTATGGGGCTACACCTTC. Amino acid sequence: CAWRITGVWGYTF. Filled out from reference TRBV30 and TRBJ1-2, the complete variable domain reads SQTIHQWPATLVQPVGSPLSLECTVEGTSNPNLYWYRQAAGRGLQLLFYSVGIGQISSEVPQNLSASRPQDRQFILSSKKLLLSDSGFYLCAWRITGVWGYTFGSGTRLTVV.

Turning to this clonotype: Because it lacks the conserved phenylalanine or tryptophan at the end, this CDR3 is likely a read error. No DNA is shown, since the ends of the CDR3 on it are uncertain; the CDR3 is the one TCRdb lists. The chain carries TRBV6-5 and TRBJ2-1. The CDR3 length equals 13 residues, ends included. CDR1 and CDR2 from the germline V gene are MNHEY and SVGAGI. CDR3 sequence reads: CASSWTGNNEQLI.

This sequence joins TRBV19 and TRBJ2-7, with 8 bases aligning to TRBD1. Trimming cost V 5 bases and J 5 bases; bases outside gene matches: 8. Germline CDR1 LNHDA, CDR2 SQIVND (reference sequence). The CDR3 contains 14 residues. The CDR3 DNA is TGTGCCAGTAGTCCAAGACAGGGGATCGACGAGCAGTACTTC. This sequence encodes CASSPRQGIDEQYF.

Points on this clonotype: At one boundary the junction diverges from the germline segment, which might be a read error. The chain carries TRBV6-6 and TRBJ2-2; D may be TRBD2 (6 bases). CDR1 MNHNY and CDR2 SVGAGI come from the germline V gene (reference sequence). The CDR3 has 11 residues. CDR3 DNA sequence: TGTACCAGCCGGGGCGGCGGGGAGCCGTTTTTT. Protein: CTSRGGGEPFF.

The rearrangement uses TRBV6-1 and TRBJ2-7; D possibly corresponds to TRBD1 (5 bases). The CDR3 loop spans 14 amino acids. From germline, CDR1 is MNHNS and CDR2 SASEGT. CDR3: CAGSEQQVTYEQYF. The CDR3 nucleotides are TGTGCTGGCAGTGAACAACAGGTCACCTACGAGCAGTACTTC.

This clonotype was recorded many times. The CDR3 sequence: CASSQRYKAHTYEQYF. In DNA form, the CDR3 reads TGCGCCAGCAGCCAAAGGTACAAGGCCCATACCTACGAGCAGTACTTC. The chain recombines TRBV4-1 with TRBJ2-7; D gene ambiguous. V was pared by 2 bases and J by 2 bases, with 16 bases between. The CDR3 is made up of 16 amino acids. Germline V gene data show CDR1 as MGHRA and CDR2 as YSYEKL.

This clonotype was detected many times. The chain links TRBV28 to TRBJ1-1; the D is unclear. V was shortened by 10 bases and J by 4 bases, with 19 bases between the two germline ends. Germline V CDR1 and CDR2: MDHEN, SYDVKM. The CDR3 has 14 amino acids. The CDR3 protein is CATTPWVEGTEAFF. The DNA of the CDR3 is TGTGCCACCACCCCTTGGGTGGAAGGCACTGAAGCTTTCTTT.

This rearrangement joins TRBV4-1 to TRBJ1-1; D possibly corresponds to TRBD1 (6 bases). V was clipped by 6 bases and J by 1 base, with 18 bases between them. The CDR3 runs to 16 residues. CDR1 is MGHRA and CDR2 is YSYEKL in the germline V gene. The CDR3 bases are TGCGCCAGCAGTGAAAGGGGGGGCAGTAAGAACACTGAAGCTTTCTTT. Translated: CASSERGGSKNTEAFF.

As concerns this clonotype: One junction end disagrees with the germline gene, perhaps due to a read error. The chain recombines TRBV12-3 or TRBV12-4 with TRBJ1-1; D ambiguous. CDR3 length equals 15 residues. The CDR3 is CASSLTLAANTEAFF. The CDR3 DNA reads TGTGCCAGCAGTTTAACTCTGGCGGCGAACACTGAAGCCTTCTTT.

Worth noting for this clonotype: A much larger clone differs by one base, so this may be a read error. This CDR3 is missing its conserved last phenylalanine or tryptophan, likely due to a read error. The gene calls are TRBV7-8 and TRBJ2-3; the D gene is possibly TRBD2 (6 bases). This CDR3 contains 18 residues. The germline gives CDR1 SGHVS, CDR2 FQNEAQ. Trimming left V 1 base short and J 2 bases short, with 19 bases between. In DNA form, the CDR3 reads TGTGCCAGCAGCTTAGGCTGGGGGACTCCGGGGGACACAGATACGCAGTATCTT. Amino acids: CASSLGWGTPGDTDTQYL.

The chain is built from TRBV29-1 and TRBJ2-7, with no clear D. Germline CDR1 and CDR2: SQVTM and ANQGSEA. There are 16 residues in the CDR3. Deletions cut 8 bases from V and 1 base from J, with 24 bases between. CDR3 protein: CSIKDQEATPSYEQYF. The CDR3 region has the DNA TGCAGCATTAAAGATCAAGAGGCCACCCCTTCCTACGAGCAGTACTTC.

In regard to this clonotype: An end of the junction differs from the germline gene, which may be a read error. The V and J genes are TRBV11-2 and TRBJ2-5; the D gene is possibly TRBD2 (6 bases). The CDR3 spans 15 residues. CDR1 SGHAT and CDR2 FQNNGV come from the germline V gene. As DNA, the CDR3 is TGTGCTAGCAGATCCCGGGACTCGGCCCGAGAGACCCAATACTTC. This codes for CASRSRDSARETQYF. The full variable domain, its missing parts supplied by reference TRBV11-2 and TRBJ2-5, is EAGVAQSPRYKIIEKRQSVAFWCNPISGHATLYWYQQILGQGPKLLIQFQNNGVVDDSQLPKDRFSAERLKGVDSTLKIQPAKLEDSAVYLCASRSRDSARETQYFGPGTRLLVL.

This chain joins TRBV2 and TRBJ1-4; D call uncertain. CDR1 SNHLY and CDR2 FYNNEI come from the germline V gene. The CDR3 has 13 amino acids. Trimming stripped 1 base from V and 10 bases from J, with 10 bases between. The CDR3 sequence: CASSEGSVGKLFF. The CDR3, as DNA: TGTGCCAGCAGTGAAGGGTCAGTTGGAAAACTGTTTTTT.